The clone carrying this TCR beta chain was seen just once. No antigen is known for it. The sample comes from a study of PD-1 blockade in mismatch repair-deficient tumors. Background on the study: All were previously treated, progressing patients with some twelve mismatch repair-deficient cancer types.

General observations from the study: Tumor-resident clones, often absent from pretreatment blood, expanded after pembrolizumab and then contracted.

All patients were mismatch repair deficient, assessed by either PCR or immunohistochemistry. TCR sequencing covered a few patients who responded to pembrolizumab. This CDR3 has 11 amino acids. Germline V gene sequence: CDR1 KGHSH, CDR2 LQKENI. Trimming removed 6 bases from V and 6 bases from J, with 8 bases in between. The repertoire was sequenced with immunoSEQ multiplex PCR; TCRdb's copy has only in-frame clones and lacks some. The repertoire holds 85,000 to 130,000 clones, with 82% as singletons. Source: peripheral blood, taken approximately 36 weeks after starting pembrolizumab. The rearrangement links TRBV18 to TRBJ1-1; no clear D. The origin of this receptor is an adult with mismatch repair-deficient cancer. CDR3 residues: CASSLGPEAFF. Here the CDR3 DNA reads TGTGCCAGCTCCCTTGGGCCTGAAGCTTTCTTT. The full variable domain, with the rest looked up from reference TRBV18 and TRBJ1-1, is NAGVMQNPRHLVRRRGQEARLRCSPMKGHSHVYWYRQLPEEGLKFMVYLQKENIIDESGMPKERFSAEFPKEGPSILRIQQVVRGDSAAYFCASSLGPEAFFGQGTRLTVV.